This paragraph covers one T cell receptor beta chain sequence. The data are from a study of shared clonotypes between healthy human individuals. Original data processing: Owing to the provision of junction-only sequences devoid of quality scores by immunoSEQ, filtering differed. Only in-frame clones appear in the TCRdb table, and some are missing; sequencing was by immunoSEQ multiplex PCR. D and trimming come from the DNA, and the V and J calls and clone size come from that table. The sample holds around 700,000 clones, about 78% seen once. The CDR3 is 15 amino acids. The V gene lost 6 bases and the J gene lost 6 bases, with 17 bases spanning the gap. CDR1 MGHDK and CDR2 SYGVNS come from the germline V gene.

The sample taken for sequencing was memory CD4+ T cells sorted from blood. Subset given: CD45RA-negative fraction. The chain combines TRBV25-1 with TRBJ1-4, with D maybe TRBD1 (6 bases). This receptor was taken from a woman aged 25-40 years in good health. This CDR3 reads CASSHGGRAYEKLFF. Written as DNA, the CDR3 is TGTGCCAGCAGCCATGGGGGGCGCGCTTATGAAAAACTGTTTTTT.